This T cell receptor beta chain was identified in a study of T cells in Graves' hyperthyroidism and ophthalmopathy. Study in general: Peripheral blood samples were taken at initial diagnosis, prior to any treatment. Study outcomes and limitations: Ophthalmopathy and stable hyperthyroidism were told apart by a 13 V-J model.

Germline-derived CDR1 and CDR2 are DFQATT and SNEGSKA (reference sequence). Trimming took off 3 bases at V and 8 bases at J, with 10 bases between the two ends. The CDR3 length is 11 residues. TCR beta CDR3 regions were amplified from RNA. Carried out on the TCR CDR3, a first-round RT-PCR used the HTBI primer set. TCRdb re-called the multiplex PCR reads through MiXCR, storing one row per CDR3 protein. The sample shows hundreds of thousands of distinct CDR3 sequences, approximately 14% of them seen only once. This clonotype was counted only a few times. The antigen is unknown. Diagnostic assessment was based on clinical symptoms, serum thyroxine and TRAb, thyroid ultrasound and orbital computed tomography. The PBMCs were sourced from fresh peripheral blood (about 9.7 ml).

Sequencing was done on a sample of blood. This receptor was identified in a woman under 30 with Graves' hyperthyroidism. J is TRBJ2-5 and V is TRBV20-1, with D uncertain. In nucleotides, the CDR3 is TGCAGTGCTAGCGGCTCCGGCACCCAGTACTTC. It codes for CSASGSGTQYF.